This record looks at one T cell receptor (beta chain) sequence and its context. The antigen is undetermined. The sample comes from a study of cytomegalovirus exposure and HLA in healthy donors. General study points: Among the sequence variants, a highly shared cluster was likely an artifact of sequencing.

Vbeta (60) and Jbeta (13) primers were used in the PCR. The assay was immunoSEQ multiplex PCR, and TCRdb's table has in-frame clones only and misses some. The sample yields roughly 100,000 clones, approximately 84% seen once. The receptor comes from a woman aged 18 to 35 in good health and CMV-seropositive. Sequencing used PBMCs.

The CDR3, as DNA: TGTGCCACCTGGAGCGTTAGCGGGACGCAATCCTACAATGAGCAGTTCTTC. It encodes CATWSVSGTQSYNEQFF. The J gene is TRBJ2-1, the V gene TRBV10-3; 8 nucleotides align to TRBD2. The CDR3 contains 17 residues. Trimming took 10 bases from V and 1 from J; bases not matched to a gene: 15. Germline V gene lookup returns CDR1 ENHRY and CDR2 SYGVKD.